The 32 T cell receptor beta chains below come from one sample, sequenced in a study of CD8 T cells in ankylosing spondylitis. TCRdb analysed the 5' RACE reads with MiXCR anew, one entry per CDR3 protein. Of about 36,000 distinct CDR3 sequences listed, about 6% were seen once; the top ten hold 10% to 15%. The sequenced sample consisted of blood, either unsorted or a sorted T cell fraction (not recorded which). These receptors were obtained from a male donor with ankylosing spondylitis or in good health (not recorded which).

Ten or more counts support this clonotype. The CDR3 is CASSIGGSFTGELFF. The CDR3 DNA reads TGTGCCAGTAGTATAGGCGGGAGTTTCACCGGGGAGCTGTTTTTT. The chain has TRBV19 and TRBJ2-2; 7 nucleotides align to TRBD2. Unmatched junction bases numbered 3, after V lost 1 base and J lost 4 bases. Per germline, CDR1 LNHDA and CDR2 SQIVND (reference sequence). This CDR3 has 15 amino acids.

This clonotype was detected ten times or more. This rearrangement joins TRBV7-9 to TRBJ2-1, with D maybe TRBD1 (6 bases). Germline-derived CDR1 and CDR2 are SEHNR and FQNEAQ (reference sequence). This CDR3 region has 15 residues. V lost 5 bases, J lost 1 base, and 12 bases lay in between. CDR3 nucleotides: TGTGCCAGCAGCCCCTCAGGGGTTTCCTACAATGAGCAGTTCTTC. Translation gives CASSPSGVSYNEQFF.

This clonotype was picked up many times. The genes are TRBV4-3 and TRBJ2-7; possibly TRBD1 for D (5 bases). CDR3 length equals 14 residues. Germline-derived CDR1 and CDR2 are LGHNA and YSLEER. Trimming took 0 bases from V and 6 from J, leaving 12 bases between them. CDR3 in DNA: TGCGCCAGCAGCCAAGATCCCAGGGCCGGCGAGCAGTACTTC. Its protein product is CASSQDPRAGEQYF.

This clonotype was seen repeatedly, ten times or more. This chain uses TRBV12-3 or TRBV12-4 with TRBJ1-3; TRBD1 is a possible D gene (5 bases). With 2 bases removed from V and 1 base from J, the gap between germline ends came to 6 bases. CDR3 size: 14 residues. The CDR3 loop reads CASSLPGSGNTIYF. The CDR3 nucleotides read TGTGCCAGCAGTTTACCAGGGTCTGGAAACACCATATATTTT.

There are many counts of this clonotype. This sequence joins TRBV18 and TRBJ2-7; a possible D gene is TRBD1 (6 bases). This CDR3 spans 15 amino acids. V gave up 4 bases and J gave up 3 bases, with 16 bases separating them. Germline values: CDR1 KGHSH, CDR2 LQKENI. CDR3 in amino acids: CASSQTGTRHYEQYF. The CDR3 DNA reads TGTGCCAGCTCACAGACCGGGACACGCCACTACGAGCAGTACTTC.

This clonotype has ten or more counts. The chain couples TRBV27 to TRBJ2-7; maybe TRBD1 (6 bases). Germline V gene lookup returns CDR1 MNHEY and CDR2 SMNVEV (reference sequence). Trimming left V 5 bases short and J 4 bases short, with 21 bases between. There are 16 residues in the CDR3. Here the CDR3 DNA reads TGTGCCAGCAGTCCCTCACAGGGACCTGTCGGATACGAGCAGTACTTC. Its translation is CASSPSQGPVGYEQYF.

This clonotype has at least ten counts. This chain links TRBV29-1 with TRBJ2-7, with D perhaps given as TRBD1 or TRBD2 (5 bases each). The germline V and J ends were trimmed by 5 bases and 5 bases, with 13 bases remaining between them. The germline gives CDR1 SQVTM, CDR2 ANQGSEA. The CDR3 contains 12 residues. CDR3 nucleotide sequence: TGCAGCGTTTTAGGGGACCTCCACGAGCAGTACTTC. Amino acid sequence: CSVLGDLHEQYF.

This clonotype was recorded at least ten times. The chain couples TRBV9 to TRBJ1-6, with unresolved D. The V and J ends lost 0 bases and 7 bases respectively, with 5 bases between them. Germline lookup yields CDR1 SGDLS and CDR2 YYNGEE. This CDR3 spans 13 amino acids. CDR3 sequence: CASSVDLNSPLHF. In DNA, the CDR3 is TGTGCCAGCAGCGTAGACCTAAATTCACCCCTCCACTTT. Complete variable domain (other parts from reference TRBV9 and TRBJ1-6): DSGVTQTPKHLITATGQRVTLRCSPRSGDLSVYWYQQSLDQGLQFLIQYYNGEERAKGNILERFSAQQFPDLHSELNLSSLELGDSALYFCASSVDLNSPLHFGNGTRLTVT.

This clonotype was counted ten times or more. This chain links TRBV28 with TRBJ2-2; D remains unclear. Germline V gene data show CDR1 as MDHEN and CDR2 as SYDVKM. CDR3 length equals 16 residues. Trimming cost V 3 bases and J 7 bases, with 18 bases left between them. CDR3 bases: TGTGCCAGCAGTTTTAGGTGGGATCTTACTCGCGGGGAGCTGTTTTTT. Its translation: CASSFRWDLTRGELFF.

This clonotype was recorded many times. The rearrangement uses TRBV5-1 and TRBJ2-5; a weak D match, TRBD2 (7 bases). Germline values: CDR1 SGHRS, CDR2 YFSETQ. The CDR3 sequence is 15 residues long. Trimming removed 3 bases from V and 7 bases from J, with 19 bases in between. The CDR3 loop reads CASSSSLGGRGTQYF. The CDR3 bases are TGCGCCAGCAGCTCCTCCCTCGGGGGGCGCGGGACCCAGTACTTC.

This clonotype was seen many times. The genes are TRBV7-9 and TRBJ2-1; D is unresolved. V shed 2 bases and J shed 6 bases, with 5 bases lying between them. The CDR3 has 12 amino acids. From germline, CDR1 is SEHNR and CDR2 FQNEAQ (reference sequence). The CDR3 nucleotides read TGTGCCAGCAGCTTAACCGGCAATGAGCAGTTCTTC. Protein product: CASSLTGNEQFF.

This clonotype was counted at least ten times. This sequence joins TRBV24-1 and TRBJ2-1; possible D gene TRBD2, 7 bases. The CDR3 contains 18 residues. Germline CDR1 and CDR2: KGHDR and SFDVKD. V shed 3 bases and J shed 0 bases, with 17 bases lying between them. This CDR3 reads CATSDPGGGGASYNEQFF. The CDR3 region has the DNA TGTGCCACCAGTGATCCCGGAGGGGGGGGCGCCTCCTACAATGAGCAGTTCTTC.

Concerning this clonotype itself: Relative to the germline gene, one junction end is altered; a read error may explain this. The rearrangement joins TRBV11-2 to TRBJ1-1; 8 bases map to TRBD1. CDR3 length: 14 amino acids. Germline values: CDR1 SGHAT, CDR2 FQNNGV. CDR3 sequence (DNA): TGTGCCGGCAGCCCACTGGACAGGGTGGCCGAAGCTTTCTTT. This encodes CAGSPLDRVAEAFF.

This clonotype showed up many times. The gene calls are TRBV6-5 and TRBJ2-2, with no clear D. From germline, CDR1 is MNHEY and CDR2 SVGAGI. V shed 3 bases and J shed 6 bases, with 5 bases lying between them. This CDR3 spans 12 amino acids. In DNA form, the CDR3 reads TGTGCCAGCAGTTATAGGGCCGGGGAGCTGTTTTTT. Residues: CASSYRAGELFF.

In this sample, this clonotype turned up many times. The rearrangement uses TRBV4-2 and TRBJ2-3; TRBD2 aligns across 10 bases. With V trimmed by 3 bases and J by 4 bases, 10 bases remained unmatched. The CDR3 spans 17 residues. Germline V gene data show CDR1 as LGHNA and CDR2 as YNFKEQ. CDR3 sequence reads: CASSQALAGASADTQYF. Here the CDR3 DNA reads TGTGCCAGCAGCCAGGCCCTAGCGGGAGCCAGCGCAGATACGCAGTATTTT.

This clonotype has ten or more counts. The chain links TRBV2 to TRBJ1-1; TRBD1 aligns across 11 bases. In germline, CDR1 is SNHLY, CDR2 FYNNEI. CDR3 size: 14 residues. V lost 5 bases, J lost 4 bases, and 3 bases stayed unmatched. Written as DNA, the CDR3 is TGTGCCAGCAGTAAGGACAGGGGGCTCACTGAAGCTTTCTTT. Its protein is CASSKDRGLTEAFF.

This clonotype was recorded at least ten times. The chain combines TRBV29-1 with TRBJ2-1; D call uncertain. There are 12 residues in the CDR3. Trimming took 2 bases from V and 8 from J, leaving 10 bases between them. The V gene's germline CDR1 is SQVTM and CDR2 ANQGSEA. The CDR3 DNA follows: TGCAGCGTTGAAATAGGGATCGATGAGCAGTTCTTC. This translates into CSVEIGIDEQFF.

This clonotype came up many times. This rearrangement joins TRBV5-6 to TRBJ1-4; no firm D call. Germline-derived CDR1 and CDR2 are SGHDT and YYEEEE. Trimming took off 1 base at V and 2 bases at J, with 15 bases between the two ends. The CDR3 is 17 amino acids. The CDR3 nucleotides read TGTGCCAGCAGCTTGTTGGGATCCCATCAGACTAATGAAAAACTGTTTTTT. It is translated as CASSLLGSHQTNEKLFF.

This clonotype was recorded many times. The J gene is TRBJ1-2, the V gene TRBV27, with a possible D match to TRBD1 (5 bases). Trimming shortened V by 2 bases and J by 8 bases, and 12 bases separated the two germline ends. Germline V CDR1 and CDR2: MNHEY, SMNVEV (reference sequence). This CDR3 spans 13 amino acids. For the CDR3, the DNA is TGTGCCAGCAGTTTAAGGGGAGGGCGAGGCTACACCTTC. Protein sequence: CASSLRGGRGYTF.

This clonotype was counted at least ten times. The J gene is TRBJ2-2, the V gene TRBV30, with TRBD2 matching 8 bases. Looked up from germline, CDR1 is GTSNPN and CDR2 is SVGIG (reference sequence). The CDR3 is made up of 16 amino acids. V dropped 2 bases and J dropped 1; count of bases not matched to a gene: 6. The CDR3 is CAWSFPAGGNTGELFF. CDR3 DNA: TGTGCCTGGAGTTTCCCTGCGGGAGGGAACACCGGGGAGCTGTTTTTT.

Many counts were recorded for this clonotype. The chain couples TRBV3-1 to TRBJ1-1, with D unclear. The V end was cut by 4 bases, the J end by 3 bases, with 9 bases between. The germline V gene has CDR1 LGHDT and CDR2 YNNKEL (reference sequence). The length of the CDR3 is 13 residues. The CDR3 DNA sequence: TGTGCCAGCAGCCTTGGCGAGGACACTGAAGCTTTCTTT. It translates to CASSLGEDTEAFF. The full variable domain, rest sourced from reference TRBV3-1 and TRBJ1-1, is DTAVSQTPKYLVTQMGNDKSIKCEQNLGHDTMYWYKQDSKKFLKIMFSYNNKELIINETVPNRFSPKSPDKAHLNLHINSLELGDSAVYFCASSLGEDTEAFFGQGTRLTVV.

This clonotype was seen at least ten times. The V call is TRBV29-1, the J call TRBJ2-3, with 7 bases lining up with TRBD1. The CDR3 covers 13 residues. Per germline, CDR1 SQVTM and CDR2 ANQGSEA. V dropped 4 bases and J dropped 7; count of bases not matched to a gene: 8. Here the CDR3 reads CSVGPRGFNTQYF. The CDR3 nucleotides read TGCAGCGTTGGACCCAGGGGGTTTAATACGCAGTATTTT.

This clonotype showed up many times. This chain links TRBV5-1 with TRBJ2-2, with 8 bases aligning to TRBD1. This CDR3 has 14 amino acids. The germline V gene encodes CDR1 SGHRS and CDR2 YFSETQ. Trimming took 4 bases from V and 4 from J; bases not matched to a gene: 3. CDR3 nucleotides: TGCGCCAGCAGCCCCGGACAGGGCACCGGGGAGCTGTTTTTT. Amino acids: CASSPGQGTGELFF. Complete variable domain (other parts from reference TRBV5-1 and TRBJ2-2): KAGVTQTPRYLIKTRGQQVTLSCSPISGHRSVSWYQQTPGQGLQFLFEYFSETQRNKGNFPGRFSGRQFSNSRSEMNVSTLELGDSALYLCASSPGQGTGELFFGEGSRLTVL.

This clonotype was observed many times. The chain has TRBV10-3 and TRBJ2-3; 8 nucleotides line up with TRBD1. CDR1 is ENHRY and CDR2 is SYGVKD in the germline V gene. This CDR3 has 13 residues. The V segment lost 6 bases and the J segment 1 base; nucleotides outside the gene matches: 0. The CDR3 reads CAIRGQGTDTQYF. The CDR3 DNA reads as TGTGCCATCAGGGGACAGGGCACAGATACGCAGTATTTT.

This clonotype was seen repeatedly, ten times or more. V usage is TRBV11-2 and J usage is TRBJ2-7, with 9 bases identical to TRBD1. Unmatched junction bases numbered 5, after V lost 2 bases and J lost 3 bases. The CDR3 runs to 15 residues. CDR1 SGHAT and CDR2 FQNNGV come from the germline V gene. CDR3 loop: CASSLKGQGHYEQYF. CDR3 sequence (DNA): TGTGCCAGCAGCTTAAAGGGACAGGGACACTACGAGCAGTACTTC. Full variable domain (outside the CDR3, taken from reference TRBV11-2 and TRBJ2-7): EAGVAQSPRYKIIEKRQSVAFWCNPISGHATLYWYQQILGQGPKLLIQFQNNGVVDDSQLPKDRFSAERLKGVDSTLKIQPAKLEDSAVYLCASSLKGQGHYEQYFGPGTRLTVT.

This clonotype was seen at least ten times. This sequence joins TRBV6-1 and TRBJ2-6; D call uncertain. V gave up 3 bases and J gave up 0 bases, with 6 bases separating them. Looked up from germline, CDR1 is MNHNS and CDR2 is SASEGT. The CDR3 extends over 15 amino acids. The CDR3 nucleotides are TGTGCCAGCAGTGAGGAACCCTCTGGGGCCAACGTCCTGACTTTC. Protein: CASSEEPSGANVLTF.

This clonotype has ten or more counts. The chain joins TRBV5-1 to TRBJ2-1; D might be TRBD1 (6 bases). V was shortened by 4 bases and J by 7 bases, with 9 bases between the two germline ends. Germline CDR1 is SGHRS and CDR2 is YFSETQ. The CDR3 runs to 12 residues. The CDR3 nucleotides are TGCGCCAGCAGCGCCGACAGGAATGAGCAGTTCTTC. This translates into CASSADRNEQFF.

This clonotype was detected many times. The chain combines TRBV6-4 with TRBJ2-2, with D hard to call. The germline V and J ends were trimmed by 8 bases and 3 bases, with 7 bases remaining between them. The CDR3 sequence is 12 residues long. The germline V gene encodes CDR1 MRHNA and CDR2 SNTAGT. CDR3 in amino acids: CASEADTGELFF. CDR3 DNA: TGTGCCAGCGAGGCGGACACCGGGGAGCTGTTTTTT.

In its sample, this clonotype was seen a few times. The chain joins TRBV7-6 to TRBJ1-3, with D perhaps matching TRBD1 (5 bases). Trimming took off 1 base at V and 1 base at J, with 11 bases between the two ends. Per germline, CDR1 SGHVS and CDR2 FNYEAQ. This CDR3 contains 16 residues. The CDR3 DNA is TGTGCCAGCAGCTTAGAGGGGCGAGGTTCTGGAAACACCATATATTTT. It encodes CASSLEGRGSGNTIYF.

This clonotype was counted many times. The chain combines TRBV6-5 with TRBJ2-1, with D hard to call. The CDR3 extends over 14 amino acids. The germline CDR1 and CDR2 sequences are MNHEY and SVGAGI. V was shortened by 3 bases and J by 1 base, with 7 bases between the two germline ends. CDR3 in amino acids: CASSYSRSYNEQFF. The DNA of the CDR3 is TGTGCCAGCAGTTATAGCAGATCCTACAATGAGCAGTTCTTC.

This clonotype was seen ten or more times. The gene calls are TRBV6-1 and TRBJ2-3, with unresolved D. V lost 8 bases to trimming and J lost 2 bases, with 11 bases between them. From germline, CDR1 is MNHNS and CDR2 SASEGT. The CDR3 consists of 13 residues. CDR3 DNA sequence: TGTGCCAGCCTCAAAAGGGCCACAGATACGCAGTATTTT. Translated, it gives CASLKRATDTQYF.

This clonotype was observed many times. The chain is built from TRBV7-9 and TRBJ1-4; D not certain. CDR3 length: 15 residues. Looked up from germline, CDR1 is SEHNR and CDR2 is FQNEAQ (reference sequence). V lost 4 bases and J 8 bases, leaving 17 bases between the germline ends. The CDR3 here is CASSSGISRGEKLFF. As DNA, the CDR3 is TGTGCCAGCAGCTCCGGGATTTCAAGAGGGGAAAAACTGTTTTTT.